The entry below describes one T cell receptor beta chain. What it recognizes is unknown. The study sampled blood at baseline, cycle 4 day 1, and cycle 7 day 1. Measured with immunoSEQ multiplex PCR; TCRdb has only the in-frame clones, and not every one. The sample shows some 23,000 clones, around 79% of them seen only once. The CDR3 has 16 amino acids. Germline V gene data show CDR1 as KGHSH and CDR2 as LQKENI. Losses at the gene ends were 3 bases for V and 5 bases for J; bases not matched to a gene: 6. The sample is drawn from a study of OX40 agonist ivuxolimab in advanced cancers. Broader study findings: Mean expanded clone counts were higher in CD8+ than CD4+ T cells.

The chain has TRBV18 and TRBJ1-6; TRBD1 aligns across 8 bases. The sample here was CD4+ or CD8+ T cells sorted from blood, taken in a trial of the OX40 agonist ivuxolimab. The source of this sequence is an adult with an advanced solid tumor such as melanoma, head and neck, liver or kidney cancer. CDR3: CASSPNGQGHNSPLHF. The CDR3 coding sequence is TGTGCCAGCTCACCTAACGGACAGGGCCATAATTCACCCCTCCACTTT. The full variable domain, rest sourced from reference TRBV18 and TRBJ1-6, is NAGVMQNPRHLVRRRGQEARLRCSPMKGHSHVYWYRQLPEEGLKFMVYLQKENIIDESGMPKERFSAEFPKEGPSILRIQQVVRGDSAAYFCASSPNGQGHNSPLHFGNGTRLTVT.